A single sample is the source of the 31 T cell receptor beta chains below, sequenced in a study of shared clonotypes between healthy human individuals. Profiled with immunoSEQ multiplex PCR; TCRdb holds only in-frame clones, not every one. The sample has 600,000 to 750,000 clones; 90% are singletons. The sequenced sample consisted of memory CD8+ T cells from PBMCs. Described subset: CD45RO+ cells pooled with CCR7-negative TemRA cells. All receptors derive from a young man in good health. Some clones in this sample may be carry-over from other donors' samples.

V is TRBV7-8 and J is TRBJ2-3; no firm D call. The germline V and J ends were trimmed by 1 base and 1 base, with 9 bases remaining between them. Germline CDR1 reads SGHVS; CDR2 reads FQNEAQ. CDR3 length: 15 residues. CDR3 region: CASSLGWSRTDTQYF. CDR3 coding DNA: TGTGCCAGCAGCTTAGGGTGGTCGCGCACAGATACGCAGTATTTT.

The J gene is TRBJ2-7, the V gene TRBV28; 7 bases agree with TRBD1. From germline, CDR1 is MDHEN and CDR2 SYDVKM. With 8 bases clipped from V and 0 bases from J, the junction kept 4 bases outside the gene matches. The CDR3 loop spans 13 amino acids. CDR3 protein: CASRGQISYEQYF. CDR3 coding DNA: TGTGCCAGCCGGGGACAGATCTCCTACGAGCAGTACTTC.

The chain recombines TRBV7-2 with TRBJ2-7, with D possibly being TRBD2 (5 bases). The CDR3 extends over 13 amino acids. With 5 bases removed from V and 6 bases from J, the gap between germline ends came to 14 bases. Germline CDR1 and CDR2: SGHTA and FQGNSA. The CDR3 reads CASSTEGMFEQYF. Here the CDR3 DNA reads TGTGCCAGCAGCACAGAGGGAATGTTCGAGCAGTACTTC. The full variable domain, completed using reference TRBV7-2 and TRBJ2-7, is GAGVSQSPSNKVTEKGKDVELRCDPISGHTALYWYRQSLGQGLEFLIYFQGNSAPDKSGLPSDRFSAERTGGSVSTLTIQRTQQEDSAVYLCASSTEGMFEQYFGPGTRLTVT.

This sequence joins TRBV19 and TRBJ2-7, with D tentatively TRBD1 or TRBD2 (6 bases each). The CDR3 is 16 residues long. Trimming pared 3 bases from V and 2 bases from J, leaving 17 bases between. CDR1 and CDR2 from the germline V gene are LNHDA and SQIVND (reference sequence). The chain's CDR3 is CASSIVGGYGTYEQYF. The CDR3 region has the DNA TGTGCCAGTAGTATTGTAGGGGGGTATGGGACCTACGAGCAGTACTTC.

The rearrangement uses TRBV27 and TRBJ2-7, with no clear D. Deletions cut 1 base from V and 0 bases from J, with 13 bases between. CDR3 length equals 16 residues. Germline CDR1 is MNHEY and CDR2 is SMNVEV (reference sequence). The chain's CDR3 is CASSLFVTAYSYEQYF. As DNA, the CDR3 is TGTGCCAGCAGTTTATTTGTTACGGCCTACTCCTACGAGCAGTACTTC.

V gene TRBV5-5 combines with J gene TRBJ1-3; D not certain. Per germline, CDR1 SGHKS and CDR2 YYEKEE (reference sequence). V lost 0 bases to trimming and J lost 0 bases, with 10 bases between them. This CDR3 is built from 16 residues. CDR3 DNA: TGTGCCAGCAGCTTGGAAATGGGGTTCTCTGGAAACACCATATATTTT. As protein: CASSLEMGFSGNTIYF.

The chain employs TRBV27 and TRBJ1-1; maybe TRBD1 (5 bases). Germline V gene data show CDR1 as MNHEY and CDR2 as SMNVEV (reference sequence). The CDR3 is 14 amino acids. Trimming pared 2 bases from V and 0 bases from J, leaving 7 bases between. The CDR3 loop reads CASSLRDVNTEAFF. The CDR3 nucleotides read TGTGCCAGCAGTTTAAGGGACGTGAACACTGAAGCTTTCTTT.

The chain has TRBV6-5 and TRBJ2-5; D might be TRBD2 (8 bases). The J call could be wrong; TRBJ2-7 is a better fit for the DNA end. This CDR3 is built from 14 residues. Germline V lookup: CDR1 MNHEY, CDR2 SVGAGI. CDR3 sequence: CASSGRGQSYEQYF. DNA of the CDR3: TGTGCCAGCAGCGGGAGGGGGCAGAGCTACGAGCAGTACTTC.

The rearrangement joins TRBV15 to TRBJ2-2, with D possibly TRBD1 on 5 matching bases. The germline gives CDR1 LNHNV, CDR2 YYDKDF (reference sequence). The ends were cut back, 5 bases at V and 7 bases at J, with 14 bases in the middle. CDR3 length equals 14 residues. CDR3 residues: CATSAAPGIGELFF. CDR3 nucleotides: TGTGCCACCAGCGCAGCCCCAGGGATCGGGGAGCTGTTTTTT.

This clone appeared a few times. At the DNA level, this CDR3 is encoded by other sequences in the same sample as well. This chain links TRBV15 with TRBJ2-1; tentatively, D is TRBD2 (5 bases). Trimming shortened V by 0 bases and J by 0 bases, and 6 bases separated the two germline ends. The CDR3 extends over 15 amino acids. Germline V gives CDR1 LNHNV, CDR2 YYDKDF (reference sequence). This CDR3 is CATSREGSSYNEQFF. CDR3 DNA sequence: TGTGCCACCAGCAGAGAGGGGAGCTCCTACAATGAGCAGTTCTTC.

The chain joins TRBV19 to TRBJ1-3; D remains unclear. The CDR3 has 15 residues. The V gene lost 6 bases and the J gene lost 0 bases, with 12 bases spanning the gap. Germline V gene lookup returns CDR1 LNHDA and CDR2 SQIVND (reference sequence). The CDR3 reads CASRPAGDSGNTIYF. The DNA for the CDR3 is TGTGCCAGTAGACCGGCAGGCGACTCTGGAAACACCATATATTTT.

This chain joins TRBV9 and TRBJ2-7, with TRBD2 matching 9 bases. Trimming cost V 3 bases and J 2 bases; bases outside gene matches: 6. The CDR3 has 15 residues. The V gene's germline CDR1 is SGDLS and CDR2 YYNGEE. The CDR3 bases are TGTGCCAGCAGCGGGGCTAGCGGGACGCCCTACGAGCAGTACTTC. Its protein is CASSGASGTPYEQYF.

V gene TRBV7-6 combines with J gene TRBJ2-7; 9 bases map to TRBD1. V lost 5 bases, J lost 7 bases, and 9 bases stayed unmatched. This CDR3 contains 14 residues. CDR1 SGHVS and CDR2 FNYEAQ come from the germline V gene. This CDR3 is CASSPRTGVGEQYF. CDR3 coding DNA: TGTGCCAGCAGCCCCCGGACAGGGGTGGGGGAGCAGTACTTC.

The gene calls are TRBV28 and TRBJ1-1, with D tentatively TRBD1 (5 bases). The germline V and J ends were trimmed by 3 bases and 1 base, with 9 bases remaining between them. Germline V gene sequence: CDR1 MDHEN, CDR2 SYDVKM. This CDR3 has 14 amino acids. In nucleotides, the CDR3 is TGTGCCAGCAGTTTCAGGGCGGAGAACACTGAAGCTTTCTTT. Residues: CASSFRAENTEAFF. Drawing the rest from reference TRBV28 and TRBJ1-1, the complete variable domain is DVKVTQSSRYLVKRTGEKVFLECVQDMDHENMFWYRQDPGLGLRLIYFSYDVKMKEKGDIPEGYSVSREKKERFSLILESASTNQTSMYLCASSFRAENTEAFFGQGTRLTVV.

The chain has TRBV25-1 and TRBJ2-5; 7 bases agree with TRBD1. Germline V lookup: CDR1 MGHDK, CDR2 SYGVNS. The CDR3 has 13 residues. V lost 5 bases to trimming and J lost 3 bases; unmatched junction nucleotides: 3. The CDR3 sequence: CASSPGTEETQYF. The CDR3 DNA reads as TGTGCCAGCAGTCCCGGGACAGAAGAGACCCAGTACTTC.

A word on this clone: A much bigger clone sits one base away, suggesting this may be a read error. The chain is built from TRBV10-2 and TRBJ2-1, with D perhaps being TRBD1 or TRBD2 (5 bases each). The CDR3 is 13 residues long. V was trimmed by 6 bases and J by 4 bases, leaving 10 bases between them. Germline values: CDR1 WSHSY, CDR2 SAAADI. CDR3 sequence: CASSLGRYNEQFF. The CDR3 coding sequence is TGCGCCAGCAGCTTGGGACGGTACAATGAGCAGTTCTTC.

The J gene is TRBJ1-3, the V gene TRBV23-1; TRBD1 aligns across 9 bases. TRBV23-1 is an open reading frame whose function is uncertain. The J segment lost 0 bases and the V segment lost 0 bases, leaving 12 bases of the junction unmatched. The CDR3 runs 20 residues. CDR3 DNA: TGCGCCAGCAGTCAATCTCGGACAGGGGCAGTCTCTCTCTCTGGAAACACCATATATTTT. Protein: CASSQSRTGAVSLSGNTIYF.

In regard to this clone: The sample has other DNA sequences that encode this CDR3 too. The chain joins TRBV19 to TRBJ2-7; 10 bases are a match to TRBD2. After removal of 3 bases from V and 1 base from J, the junction contained 3 bases not matched to a gene. Germline values: CDR1 LNHDA, CDR2 SQIVND (reference sequence). This CDR3 has 15 residues. The CDR3 here is CASSIRTSGSYEQYF. For the CDR3, the DNA is TGTGCCAGTAGTATTCGGACTAGCGGATCCTACGAGCAGTACTTC.

V is TRBV9 and J is TRBJ2-1, with 8 bases that match TRBD2. Per germline, CDR1 SGDLS and CDR2 YYNGEE. The CDR3 covers 17 residues. With 4 bases clipped from V and 0 bases from J, the junction kept 9 bases outside the gene matches. DNA of the CDR3: TGTGCCAGCAGCCTTACCACGGGGGGGAGCTCCTACAATGAGCAGTTCTTC. As protein: CASSLTTGGSSYNEQFF. Variable domain in full (rest from reference TRBV9 and TRBJ2-1): DSGVTQTPKHLITATGQRVTLRCSPRSGDLSVYWYQQSLDQGLQFLIQYYNGEERAKGNILERFSAQQFPDLHSELNLSSLELGDSALYFCASSLTTGGSSYNEQFFGPGTRLTVL.

The V gene is TRBV21-1, the J gene TRBJ2-7; the table's D call TRBD1 went unverified against the DNA. TRBV21-1 is assigned pseudogene status. The CDR3 runs to 17 residues. The DNA of the CDR3 is TGTGCCAGCAGCACCCCGGAGGGGACAGGTCACTCCTACGAGCAGTACTTC. Residues: CASSTPEGTGHSYEQYF.

This chain joins TRBV9 and TRBJ2-1; 7 bases match TRBD2. Germline assignment: CDR1 SGDLS and CDR2 YYNGEE. The CDR3 is made up of 16 amino acids. J lost 6 bases, V lost 4 bases, and 13 bases had no gene match. The CDR3 loop is CASSPYRLARANEQFF. Written as DNA, the CDR3 is TGTGCCAGCAGCCCATATCGACTAGCAAGGGCCAATGAGCAGTTCTTC.

V gene TRBV28 combines with J gene TRBJ1-4; D is perhaps TRBD1 (6 bases). The CDR3 has 15 amino acids. The germline V gene encodes CDR1 MDHEN and CDR2 SYDVKM. The V end was cut by 1 base, the J end by 8 bases, with 14 bases between. This CDR3 is CASSLYREVWEKLFF. CDR3 coding DNA: TGTGCCAGCAGTTTATACAGGGAGGTTTGGGAAAAACTGTTTTTT.

The rearrangement links TRBV27 to TRBJ2-3; 11 bases match TRBD2. CDR3 length equals 17 residues. Trimming removed 3 bases from V and 2 bases from J; junction bases left unmatched: 7. In germline, CDR1 is MNHEY, CDR2 SMNVEV (reference sequence). CDR3 protein: CASSFRSGLAVTDTQYF. In nucleotides, the CDR3 is TGTGCCAGCAGTTTCCGCTCGGGACTAGCGGTCACAGATACGCAGTATTTT.

This clone appeared once. V is TRBV5-6 and J is TRBJ1-2, with D possibly matching TRBD1 (5 bases). In germline, CDR1 is SGHDT, CDR2 YYEEEE. The V and J ends lost 3 bases and 2 bases respectively, with 14 bases between them. The CDR3 is made up of 15 amino acids. In DNA form, the CDR3 reads TGTGCCAGCAGCTCCCCCCTGGGACGGAACTATGGCTACACCTTC. Translated, it gives CASSSPLGRNYGYTF.

This chain uses TRBV10-2 with TRBJ2-7; TRBD2 agrees at 8 bases. CDR1 and CDR2 (germline): WSHSY, SAAADI. V shed 0 bases and J 3 bases; nucleotides not matched to a gene: 4. This CDR3 is built from 15 residues. The CDR3 here is CASSESGGRSYEQYF. DNA for the CDR3: TGCGCCAGCAGTGAGTCTGGCGGGAGGAGCTACGAGCAGTACTTC.

The J gene is TRBJ1-1, the V gene TRBV11-2; D may be TRBD1 (6 bases). From germline, CDR1 is SGHAT and CDR2 FQNNGV. There are 13 residues in the CDR3. V was cut by 0 bases and J by 6 bases, with 8 bases left in between. This CDR3 reads CASSLERGPEAFF. CDR3 coding DNA: TGTGCCAGCAGCTTAGAGCGGGGGCCTGAAGCTTTCTTT. The whole variable domain, filled in from reference TRBV11-2 and TRBJ1-1, reads EAGVAQSPRYKIIEKRQSVAFWCNPISGHATLYWYQQILGQGPKLLIQFQNNGVVDDSQLPKDRFSAERLKGVDSTLKIQPAKLEDSAVYLCASSLERGPEAFFGQGTRLTVV.

The rearrangement uses TRBV2 and TRBJ1-4, with a weak D call TRBD1 (6 bases). This CDR3 has 15 residues. Germline values: CDR1 SNHLY, CDR2 FYNNEI. Trimming removed 8 bases at V and 0 bases at J, with 13 bases between. In DNA form, the CDR3 reads TGTGCCAGCTCCGGACAGTATGCAACTAATGAAAAACTGTTTTTT. Amino acids: CASSGQYATNEKLFF.

This clone was detected only once. The rearrangement joins TRBV7-9 to TRBJ2-5; 7 nucleotides line up with TRBD2. The closer fit of TRBJ2-7 to the DNA end suggests the J call may be wrong. Germline V CDR1 and CDR2: SEHNR, FQNEAQ (reference sequence). The CDR3 is 14 residues long. The CDR3 sequence: CASSTLADPYEQYF. CDR3 bases: TGTGCCAGCAGCACCCTAGCGGACCCCTACGAGCAGTACTTC.

The V and J genes are TRBV28 and TRBJ1-1, with D possibly being TRBD1 (5 bases). Germline CDR1 and CDR2: MDHEN and SYDVKM. V shed 5 bases and J shed 3 bases, with 16 bases lying between them. The CDR3 is 15 residues long. CDR3 nucleotide sequence: TGTGCCAGCAGTGCCGCAGGGAACGGCGACACTGAAGCTTTCTTT. Translating it yields CASSAAGNGDTEAFF.

The chain's CDR3 is CASSPPTFGLAGVGSYEQYF. The CDR3, as DNA: TGTGCCAGCTCACCACCGACGTTCGGACTAGCGGGAGTGGGCTCCTACGAGCAGTACTTC. This sequence joins TRBV18 and TRBJ2-7; 13 positions match TRBD2. The CDR3 extends over 20 amino acids. Germline trimming cut 0 bases from V and 0 bases from J; bases unmatched to any gene: 11. Per germline, CDR1 KGHSH and CDR2 LQKENI.

The chain joins TRBV11-3 to TRBJ2-3, with 13 bases aligning to TRBD2. This CDR3 is 18 amino acids long. Trimming took 4 bases from V and 0 from J; bases not matched to a gene: 7. Germline CDR1 and CDR2: SGHNT and YENEEA. CDR3 bases: TGTGCCAGCAGCTCCGGGACTAGCGGGACGCCTAGCACAGATACGCAGTATTTT. This encodes CASSSGTSGTPSTDTQYF.